The rows below give T cell receptor beta chains drawn from one sample of a study of T cell repertoires in cytomegalovirus infection. TCRdb reprocessed the reads via MiXCR and lists one record per CDR3 protein. Altogether around 34,000 distinct CDR3 sequences are present, about 54% being singletons, with the ten largest covering around 90%. Antigen specificity for these receptors is unknown. The source was CD8+ T cells from cultured PBMCs, collected from culture after CMV antigen stimulation. The source of these receptors is a human donor in good health (CMV status not recorded). Some clones in this sample may be carry-over from other donors' samples. Both conserved end residues are part of each CDR3. The order of the fields is D gene, CDR3 length, clone size, J gene, V gene, CDR3 DNA, CDR3 protein. A D gene is named only where the DNA matches it firmly. Some rows have no size entry. The others give once, few or many, or a class for an expanded clone.

d_call: NA
cdr3_length: 10
clone_size: NA
j_call: TRBJ2-1
v_call: TRBV27
cdr3_nt: TGTGCCAGCAGAGGGGCTGAGCAGTTCTTC
cdr3_aa: CASRGAEQFF

d_call: NA
cdr3_length: 14
clone_size: NA
j_call: TRBJ2-3
v_call: TRBV11-2
cdr3_nt: TGTGCCCTCGAGGATTGGACTAGCACAGATACGCAGTATTTT
cdr3_aa: CALEDWTSTDTQYF

d_call: NA
cdr3_length: 17
clone_size: few
j_call: TRBJ2-3
v_call: TRBV3-1
cdr3_nt: TGTGCCAGCAGCCAGGGTCCCTGGTGGTCTAGCACAGATACGCAGTATTTT
cdr3_aa: CASSQGPWWSSTDTQYF

d_call: NA
cdr3_length: 13
clone_size: NA
j_call: TRBJ2-7
v_call: TRBV7-2
cdr3_nt: TGTGCCAGCAGCTTTGGGGGGCCCTACGAGCAGTACTTC
cdr3_aa: CASSFGGPYEQYF

d_call: NA
cdr3_length: 13
clone_size: many
j_call: TRBJ1-2
v_call: TRBV7-2
cdr3_nt: TGTGCCAGCAGCCCAGGACTTCTCTATGGCTACACCTTC
cdr3_aa: CASSPGLLYGYTF

d_call: TRBD1
cdr3_length: 16
clone_size: NA
j_call: TRBJ2-2
v_call: TRBV4-1
cdr3_nt: TGTGCCAGCAGCCCTAGACAGGGAAAGGATACCGGGGAGCTGTTTTTT
cdr3_aa: CASSPRQGKDTGELFF

d_call: TRBD1
cdr3_length: 14
clone_size: NA
j_call: TRBJ1-5
v_call: TRBV6-5
cdr3_nt: TGTGCCAGCAGTCAGCAGGGGGGCAATCAGCCCCAGCATTTT
cdr3_aa: CASSQQGGNQPQHF

d_call: TRBD2
cdr3_length: 17
clone_size: few
j_call: TRBJ2-1
v_call: TRBV7-3
cdr3_nt: TGTGCCAGCAGCCCAGGACTAGCGGCGAGCTCCTACAATGAGCAGTTCTTC
cdr3_aa: CASSPGLAASSYNEQFF

d_call: TRBD2
cdr3_length: 17
clone_size: NA
j_call: TRBJ2-3
v_call: TRBV7-9
cdr3_nt: TGTGCCAGCAGCCCAGACGACAGCCTAGCGGGAGTAGATACGCAGTATTTT
cdr3_aa: CASSPDDSLAGVDTQYF

d_call: NA
cdr3_length: 17
clone_size: NA
j_call: TRBJ1-6
v_call: TRBV27
cdr3_nt: TGTGCCAGCAGTTTATCGGAGGCCTCCGGGCTTAATTCACCCCTCCACTTT
cdr3_aa: CASSLSEASGLNSPLHF

d_call: NA
cdr3_length: 15
clone_size: few
j_call: TRBJ2-7
v_call: TRBV4-2
cdr3_nt: TGTGCCAGCAGCCCCGGAAGGGGGGCTTCCTACGAGCAGTACTTC
cdr3_aa: CASSPGRGASYEQYF

d_call: NA
cdr3_length: 16
clone_size: few
j_call: TRBJ2-1
v_call: TRBV19
cdr3_nt: TGTGCCAGTAAACGGCTCCAACAGGGAGGCTACAATGAGCAGTTCTTC
cdr3_aa: CASKRLQQGGYNEQFF

d_call: NA
cdr3_length: 13
clone_size: NA
j_call: TRBJ2-1
v_call: TRBV9
cdr3_nt: TGTGCCAGCAGCGTAACCGAGGACAATGAGCAGTTCTTC
cdr3_aa: CASSVTEDNEQFF

d_call: TRBD1
cdr3_length: 14
clone_size: many
j_call: TRBJ1-2
v_call: TRBV7-2
cdr3_nt: TGTGCCAGCAGCTATCGGGACAGAAACTATGGCTACACCTTC
cdr3_aa: CASSYRDRNYGYTF

d_call: NA
cdr3_length: 15
clone_size: NA
j_call: TRBJ2-1
v_call: TRBV7-8
cdr3_nt: TGTGCCAGCAGCTCGAAGGGGGGGGCTCTCAATGAGCAGTTCTTC
cdr3_aa: CASSSKGGALNEQFF

d_call: TRBD2
cdr3_length: 14
clone_size: NA
j_call: TRBJ2-5
v_call: TRBV25-1
cdr3_nt: TGTGCCACGAGGACTAGCGGGGTTCAAGAGACCCAGTACTTC
cdr3_aa: CATRTSGVQETQYF

d_call: TRBD1
cdr3_length: 14
clone_size: NA
j_call: TRBJ2-1
v_call: TRBV12-5
cdr3_nt: TGTGCTAGTGGTCTTGGACAGGGGGGTAATGAGCAGTTCTTC
cdr3_aa: CASGLGQGGNEQFF

d_call: NA
cdr3_length: 12
clone_size: NA
j_call: TRBJ2-1
v_call: TRBV6-5
cdr3_nt: TGTGCCAGCAGAAAAACCGGGAATGAGCAGTTCTTC
cdr3_aa: CASRKTGNEQFF

d_call: NA
cdr3_length: 15
clone_size: NA
j_call: TRBJ2-7
v_call: TRBV10-3
cdr3_nt: TGTGCCATCAGTGAGATGTCGGTCCTCTCCTACGAGCAGTACTTC
cdr3_aa: CAISEMSVLSYEQYF

d_call: TRBD2
cdr3_length: 15
clone_size: NA
j_call: TRBJ2-2
v_call: TRBV27
cdr3_nt: TGTGCCAGCAGTTTTGGGCTAGCGGGCACCGGGGAGCTGTTTTTT
cdr3_aa: CASSFGLAGTGELFF

d_call: NA
cdr3_length: 16
clone_size: NA
j_call: TRBJ1-4
v_call: TRBV7-8
cdr3_nt: TGTGCCAGCAGCCCGACGGACGGTGGTGCTAATGAAAAACTGTTTTTT
cdr3_aa: CASSPTDGGANEKLFF

d_call: NA
cdr3_length: 14
clone_size: few
j_call: TRBJ1-5
v_call: TRBV6-1
cdr3_nt: TGTGCCGCCAGAGGGCAGGGAGGAGTTCAGCCCCAGCATTTT
cdr3_aa: CAARGQGGVQPQHF

d_call: NA
cdr3_length: 17
clone_size: many
j_call: TRBJ2-2
v_call: TRBV20-1
cdr3_nt: TGCAGTGCTAGACTCCCCCCGGGCTACCTGAACACCGGGGAGCTGTTTTTT
cdr3_aa: CSARLPPGYLNTGELFF